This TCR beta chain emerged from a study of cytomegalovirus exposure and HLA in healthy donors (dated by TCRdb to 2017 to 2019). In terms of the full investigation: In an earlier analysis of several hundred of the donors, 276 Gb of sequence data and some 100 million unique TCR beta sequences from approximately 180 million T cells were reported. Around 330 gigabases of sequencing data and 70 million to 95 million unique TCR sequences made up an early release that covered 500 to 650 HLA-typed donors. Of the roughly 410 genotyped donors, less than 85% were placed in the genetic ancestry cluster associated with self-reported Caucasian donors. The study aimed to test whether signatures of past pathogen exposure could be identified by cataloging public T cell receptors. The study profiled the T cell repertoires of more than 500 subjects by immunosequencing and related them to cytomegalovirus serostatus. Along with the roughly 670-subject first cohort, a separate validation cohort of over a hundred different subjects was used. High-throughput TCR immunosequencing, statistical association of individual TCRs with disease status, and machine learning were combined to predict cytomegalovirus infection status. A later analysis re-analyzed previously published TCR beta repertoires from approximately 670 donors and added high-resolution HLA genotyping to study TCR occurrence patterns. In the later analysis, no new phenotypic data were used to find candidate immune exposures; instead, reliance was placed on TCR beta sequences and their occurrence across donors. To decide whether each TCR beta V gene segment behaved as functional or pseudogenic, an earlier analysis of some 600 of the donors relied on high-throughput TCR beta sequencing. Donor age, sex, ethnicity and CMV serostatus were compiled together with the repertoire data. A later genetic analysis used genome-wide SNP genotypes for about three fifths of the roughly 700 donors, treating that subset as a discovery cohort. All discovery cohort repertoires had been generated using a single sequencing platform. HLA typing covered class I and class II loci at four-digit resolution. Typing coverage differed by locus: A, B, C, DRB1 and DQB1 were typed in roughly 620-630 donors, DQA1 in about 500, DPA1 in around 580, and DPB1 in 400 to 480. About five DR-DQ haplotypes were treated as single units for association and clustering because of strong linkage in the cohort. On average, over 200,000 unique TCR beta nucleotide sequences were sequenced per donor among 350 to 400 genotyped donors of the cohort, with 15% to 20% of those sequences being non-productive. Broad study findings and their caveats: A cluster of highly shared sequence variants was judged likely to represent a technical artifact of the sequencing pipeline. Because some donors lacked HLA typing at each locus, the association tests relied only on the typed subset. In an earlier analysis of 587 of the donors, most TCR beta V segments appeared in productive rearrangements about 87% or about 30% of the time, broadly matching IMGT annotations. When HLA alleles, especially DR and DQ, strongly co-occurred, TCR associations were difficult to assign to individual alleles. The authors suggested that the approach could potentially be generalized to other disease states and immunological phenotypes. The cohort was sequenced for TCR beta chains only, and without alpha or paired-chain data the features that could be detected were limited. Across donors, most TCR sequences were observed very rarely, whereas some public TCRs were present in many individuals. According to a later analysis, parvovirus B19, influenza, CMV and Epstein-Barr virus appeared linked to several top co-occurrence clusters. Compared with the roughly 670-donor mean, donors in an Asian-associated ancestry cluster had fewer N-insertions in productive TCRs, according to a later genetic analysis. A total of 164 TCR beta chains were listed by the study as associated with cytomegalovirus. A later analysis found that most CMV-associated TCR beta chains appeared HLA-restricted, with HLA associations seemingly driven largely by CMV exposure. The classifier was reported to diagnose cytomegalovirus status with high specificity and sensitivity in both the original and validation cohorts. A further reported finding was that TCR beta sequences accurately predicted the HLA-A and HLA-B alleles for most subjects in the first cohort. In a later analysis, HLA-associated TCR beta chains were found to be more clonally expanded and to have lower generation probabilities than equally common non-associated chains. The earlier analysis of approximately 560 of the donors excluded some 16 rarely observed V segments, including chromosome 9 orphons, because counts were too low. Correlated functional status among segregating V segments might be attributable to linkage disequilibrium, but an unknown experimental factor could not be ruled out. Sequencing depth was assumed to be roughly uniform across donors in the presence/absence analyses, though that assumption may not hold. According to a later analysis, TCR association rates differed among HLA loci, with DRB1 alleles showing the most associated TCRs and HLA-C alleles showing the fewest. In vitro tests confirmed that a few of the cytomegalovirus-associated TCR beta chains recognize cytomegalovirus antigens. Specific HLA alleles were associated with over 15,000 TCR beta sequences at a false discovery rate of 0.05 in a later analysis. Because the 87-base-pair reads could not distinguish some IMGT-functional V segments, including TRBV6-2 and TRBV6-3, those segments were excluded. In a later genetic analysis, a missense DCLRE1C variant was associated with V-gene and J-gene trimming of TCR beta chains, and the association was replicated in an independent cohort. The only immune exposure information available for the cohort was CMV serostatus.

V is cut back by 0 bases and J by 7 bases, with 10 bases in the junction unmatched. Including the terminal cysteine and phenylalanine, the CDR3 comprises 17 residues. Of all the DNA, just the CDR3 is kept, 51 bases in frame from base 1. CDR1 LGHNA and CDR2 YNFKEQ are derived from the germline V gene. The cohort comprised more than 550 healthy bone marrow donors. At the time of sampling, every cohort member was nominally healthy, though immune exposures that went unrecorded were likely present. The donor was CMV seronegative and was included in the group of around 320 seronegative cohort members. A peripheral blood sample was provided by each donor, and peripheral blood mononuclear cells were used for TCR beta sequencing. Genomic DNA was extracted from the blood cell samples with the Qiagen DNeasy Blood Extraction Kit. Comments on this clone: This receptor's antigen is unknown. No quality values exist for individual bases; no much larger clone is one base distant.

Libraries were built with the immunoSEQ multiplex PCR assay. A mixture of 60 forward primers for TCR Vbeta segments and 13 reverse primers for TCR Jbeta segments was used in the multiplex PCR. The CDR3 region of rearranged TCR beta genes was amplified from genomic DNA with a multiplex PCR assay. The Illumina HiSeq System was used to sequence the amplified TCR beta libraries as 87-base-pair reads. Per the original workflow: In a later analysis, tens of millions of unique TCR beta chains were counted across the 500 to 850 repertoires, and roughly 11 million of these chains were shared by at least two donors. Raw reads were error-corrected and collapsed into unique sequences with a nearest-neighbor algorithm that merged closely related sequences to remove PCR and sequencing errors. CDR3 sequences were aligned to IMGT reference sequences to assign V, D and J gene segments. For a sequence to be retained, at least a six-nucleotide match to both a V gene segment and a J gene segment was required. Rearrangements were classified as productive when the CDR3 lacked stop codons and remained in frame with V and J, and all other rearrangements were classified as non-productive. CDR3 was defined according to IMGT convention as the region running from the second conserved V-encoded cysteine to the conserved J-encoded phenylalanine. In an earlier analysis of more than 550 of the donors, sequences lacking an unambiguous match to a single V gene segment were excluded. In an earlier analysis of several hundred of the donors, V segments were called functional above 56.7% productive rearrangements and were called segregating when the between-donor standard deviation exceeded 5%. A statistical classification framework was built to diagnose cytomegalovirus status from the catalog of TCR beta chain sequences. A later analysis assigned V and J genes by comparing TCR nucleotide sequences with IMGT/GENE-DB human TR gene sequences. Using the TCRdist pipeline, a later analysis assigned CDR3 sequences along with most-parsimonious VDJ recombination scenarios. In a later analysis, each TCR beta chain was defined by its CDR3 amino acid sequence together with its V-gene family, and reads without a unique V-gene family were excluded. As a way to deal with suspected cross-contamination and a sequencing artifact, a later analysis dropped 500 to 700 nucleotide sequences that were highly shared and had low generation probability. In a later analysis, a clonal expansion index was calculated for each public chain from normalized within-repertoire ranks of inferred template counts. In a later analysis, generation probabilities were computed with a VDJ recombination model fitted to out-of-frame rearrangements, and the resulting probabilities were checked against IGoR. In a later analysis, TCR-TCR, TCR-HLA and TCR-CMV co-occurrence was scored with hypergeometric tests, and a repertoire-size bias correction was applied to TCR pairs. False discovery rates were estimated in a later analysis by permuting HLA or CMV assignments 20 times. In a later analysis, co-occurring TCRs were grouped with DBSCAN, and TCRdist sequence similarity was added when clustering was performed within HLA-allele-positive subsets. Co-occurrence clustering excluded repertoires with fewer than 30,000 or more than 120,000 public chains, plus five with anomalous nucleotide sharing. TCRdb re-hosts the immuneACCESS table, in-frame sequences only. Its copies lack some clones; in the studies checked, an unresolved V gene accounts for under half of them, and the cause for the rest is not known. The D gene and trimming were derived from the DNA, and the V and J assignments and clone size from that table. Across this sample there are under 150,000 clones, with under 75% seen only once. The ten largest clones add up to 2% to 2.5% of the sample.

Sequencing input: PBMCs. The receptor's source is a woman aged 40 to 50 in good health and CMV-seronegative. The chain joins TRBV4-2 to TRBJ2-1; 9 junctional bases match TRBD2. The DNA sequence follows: TGTGCCAGCAGCCAAGATTGGAGGGTAGCGGGGGCAAATGAGCAGTTCTTC. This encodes CASSQDWRVAGANEQFF.